This TCR beta chain stems from a study of T cell responses to AZD1222 COVID-19 vaccine. The method was immunoSEQ multiplex PCR; TCRdb's version includes in-frame clones alone and lacks a portion of them. The sample holds 85,000 to 100,000 clones, about 89% seen once. In its sample, this clone was seen once. The CDR3 runs to 14 residues. Germline assignment: CDR1 MNHEY and CDR2 SVGAGI. Trimming cost V 9 bases and J 7 bases, with 21 bases left between them. The chain is built from TRBV6-5 and TRBJ1-2; D may be TRBD1 (5 bases). The clonotype was recovered from an adult who received the AZD1222 COVID-19 vaccine. Sequenced material: peripheral blood, taken 28 days after the second AZD1222 dose. The chain's CDR3 is CASRSGSGVSGYTF. The CDR3 region has the DNA TGTGCCAGTCGATCAGGGTCGGGGGTCAGTGGCTACACCTTC.